The clone carrying this T cell receptor beta chain was seen repeatedly, ten times or more. Its specificity is unknown. TCRdb recomputed calls from the reads with MiXCR, one row per CDR3 protein. The sample holds about 310,000 distinct CDR3 sequences, around a quarter seen once. The sample belongs to a study of T cell repertoires in cytomegalovirus infection. Study-wide background: Used in the study were CMV epitopes, some recently identified and HLA-C-restricted, others well-studied and HLA-B-restricted. Based on public TCR beta signatures, there were indications of CMV infection and of a matching HLA type. Whole-study findings and limits: People with CMV and the relevant HLA were identified by cumulative public TCR beta family frequency.

CDR3 length: 14 residues. V gave up 2 bases and J gave up 6 bases, with 12 bases separating them. CDR1 SNHLY and CDR2 FYNNEI come from the germline V gene. Sequenced here: cultured PBMCs, sampled from culture after CMV antigen stimulation. The sequence came from a human donor in good health (CMV status not recorded). Some clones in this sample may be carry-over from other donors' samples. This chain connects TRBV2 to TRBJ2-3; no definite D call. The CDR3 region has the DNA TGTGCCAGCAGTGAATGGCCAAATCGGGATACGCAGTATTTT. This sequence encodes CASSEWPNRDTQYF. The variable domain in full, completed from reference TRBV2 and TRBJ2-3, reads EPEVTQTPSHQVTQMGQEVILRCVPISNHLYFYWYRQILGQKVEFLVSFYNNEISEKSEIFDDQFSVERPDGSNFTLKIRSTKLEDSAMYFCASSEWPNRDTQYFGPGTRLTVL.